This paragraph reports one TCR beta chain. Its target antigen remains unknown. It has no much larger one-base neighbor in the sample; base qualities were not kept. The data originate from a study of T cell repertoires in cytomegalovirus infection (dated by TCRdb to about 2019). Notes on the research overall: Peptide stimulations targeted recently identified HLA-C-restricted CMV epitopes, whose presentation resists viral immunomodulation, together with well-studied HLA-B-restricted epitopes. Because public TCR beta signatures pointed to carriage of CMV infection together with the matching HLA type, the HLA type of each donor mattered for the analysis.

The research as a whole found: Carriers of CMV infection plus the relevant HLA type were discriminated by the cumulative frequency of public TCR beta family members in the study cohort and in an independent roughly 370-donor cohort. The ex vivo response was dominated by HLA-C-restricted CMV-specific TCR beta clonotypes, which also provided the single most frequent clonotype in two of eight donors.

TCRdb names Illumina HiSeq 1500 as the instrument used. In TCRdb, the public reads were trimmed at Q25 with fastp and aligned with MiXCR, with productive beta chains retained. Here each entry gathers all rows of one CDR3 protein and keeps the most common genes and DNA. The sample includes 800,000 to 950,000 distinct CDR3 sequences, with 32% observed a single time. The ten largest clones add up to 9.5% to 15% of the sample. Per the publication, the treatment or condition label means: in vitro stimulation with specific CMV peptide epitopes to enrich CMV-specific T cells. This receptor was obtained from a human donor in good health (CMV status not recorded). Some clones in this sample may be carry-over from other donors' samples. Sequencing was performed on cultured CD8+ T cells from PBMCs, taken from culture after CMV antigen stimulation.

The CDR3 reads as follows: CTSSLTNTDTQYF. The DNA reads as follows: TGTACTAGCAGCTTAACTAACACAGATACGCAGTATTTT. The V gene is TRBV7-6 and the J gene is TRBJ2-3, with TRBD2 tentatively as D gene (6 bases match). From cysteine to phenylalanine, the CDR3 is 13 amino acids long. Of all the DNA, just the CDR3 is kept, 39 bases in frame from base 1. In the germline V gene, CDR1 corresponds to SGHVS and CDR2 to FNYEAQ.